These 32 T cell receptor beta chains share one sample of origin, sequenced in a study of T cells after yellow fever vaccination. TCRdb recomputed calls from the 5' RACE reads with MiXCR, one row per CDR3 protein. This table holds nearly 550,000 distinct CDR3 sequences, 15% to 20% found once. The specimen was PBMCs, collected 15 days after the yellow fever booster vaccination. The receptors come from a man younger than 40 who received the YFV17D yellow fever vaccine.

This clonotype occurred once. This rearrangement joins TRBV11-2 to TRBJ1-2; unclear D gene. The CDR3 contains 15 residues. The ends were cut back, 1 base at V and 8 bases at J, with 17 bases in the middle. Per germline, CDR1 SGHAT and CDR2 FQNNGV. The CDR3 loop reads CASSLGPLIPFGYTF. The CDR3 nucleotides are TGTGCCAGCAGCTTAGGACCCCTGATCCCCTTCGGCTACACCTTC.

This clonotype has only a few counts. The chain is built from TRBV7-2 and TRBJ2-2; D is tentatively TRBD1 or TRBD2 (6 bases each). From germline, CDR1 is SGHTA and CDR2 FQGNSA. The CDR3 is 15 residues long. V was pared by 5 bases and J by 2 bases, with 12 bases between. The CDR3: CASSHGGTNTGELFF. Written as DNA, the CDR3 is TGTGCCAGCAGCCATGGAGGGACAAACACCGGGGAGCTGTTTTTT. Full variable domain (outside the CDR3, taken from reference TRBV7-2 and TRBJ2-2): GAGVSQSPSNKVTEKGKDVELRCDPISGHTALYWYRQSLGQGLEFLIYFQGNSAPDKSGLPSDRFSAERTGGSVSTLTIQRTQQEDSAVYLCASSHGGTNTGELFFGEGSRLTVL.

This clonotype was recorded a few times. The rearrangement uses TRBV12-3 or TRBV12-4 and TRBJ2-1, with D uncertain. This CDR3 spans 12 amino acids. Deletions cut 3 bases from V and 9 bases from J, with 9 bases between. This chain's CDR3 is CASSLGTPEQFF. CDR3 DNA sequence: TGTGCCAGCAGTTTGGGAACCCCTGAGCAGTTCTTC.

V and J are TRBV12-3 or TRBV12-4 and TRBJ1-6; 8 bases are a match to TRBD1. J lost 10 bases, V lost 5 bases, and 7 bases had no gene match. The CDR3 length is 14 residues. The CDR3 reads CASSDQGALSPLHF. DNA for the CDR3: TGTGCCAGCAGTGACCAGGGGGCACTATCACCCCTCCACTTT.

The chain employs TRBV2 and TRBJ2-1; TRBD2 agrees at 7 bases. V lost 4 bases to trimming and J lost 12 bases; unmatched junction nucleotides: 12. CDR1 and CDR2 from the germline V gene are SNHLY and FYNNEI. The CDR3 is 14 amino acids. Written as DNA, the CDR3 is TGTGCCAGCAGTGCTTCTCGGGAGGAGGGCGGGCAGTTCTTC. Translation gives CASSASREEGGQFF.

This clonotype was counted between two and nine times. The chain employs TRBV7-2 and TRBJ2-3, with D uncertain. The germline V and J ends were trimmed by 0 bases and 0 bases, with 7 bases remaining between them. Germline CDR1 SGHTA, CDR2 FQGNSA. This CDR3 contains 15 residues. CDR3 sequence: CASSLARTSTDTQYF. CDR3 sequence (DNA): TGTGCCAGCAGCTTAGCAAGAACTAGCACAGATACGCAGTATTTT. Full variable domain (remainder filled in from reference TRBV7-2 and TRBJ2-3): GAGVSQSPSNKVTEKGKDVELRCDPISGHTALYWYRQSLGQGLEFLIYFQGNSAPDKSGLPSDRFSAERTGGSVSTLTIQRTQQEDSAVYLCASSLARTSTDTQYFGPGTRLTVL.

This clonotype was counted a few times. This chain uses TRBV20-1 with TRBJ2-1; 11 nucleotides line up with TRBD1. J lost 8 bases, V lost 6 bases, and 6 bases had no gene match. CDR1 is DFQATT, CDR2 SNEGSKA, per germline (reference sequence). The CDR3 spans 13 residues. For the CDR3, the DNA is TGCAGTGCACCGGGACAGGGGGACGATGAGCAGTTCTTC. It translates to CSAPGQGDDEQFF.

Concerning this clonotype: The conserved phenylalanine or tryptophan normally closing the CDR3 is absent here, so this likely arose from a read error. The chain joins TRBV12-3 or TRBV12-4 to TRBJ1-1, with TRBD1 matching 7 bases. The CDR3 covers 15 residues. J was trimmed by 2 bases and V by 5 bases; bases with no gene match: 8. CDR3 coding DNA: TGTGCCAGCAGTAGGACAGGAATGGTAAACACTGAAGCTTTCCTT. Protein: CASSRTGMVNTEAFL.

The sample holds a few counts of this clonotype. The J gene is TRBJ2-2, the V gene TRBV12-3 or TRBV12-4; D not resolved. The CDR3 contains 14 residues. V was clipped by 7 bases and J by 1 base, with 10 bases between them. This CDR3 reads CASTWQENTGELFF. The CDR3 bases are TGTGCCAGCACGTGGCAGGAGAACACCGGGGAGCTGTTTTTT.

This clonotype turned up a few times. This chain joins TRBV20-1 and TRBJ2-5; D is unclear. This CDR3 region has 14 residues. Trimming stripped 2 bases from V and 1 base from J, with 11 bases between. CDR1 is DFQATT and CDR2 is SNEGSKA in the germline V gene (reference sequence). The CDR3 sequence is CSARIYDPQETQYF. The DNA of the CDR3 is TGCAGTGCTAGAATCTACGACCCCCAAGAGACCCAGTACTTC.

The chain joins TRBV30 to TRBJ2-1, with 11 bases matching TRBD2. The CDR3 is 14 residues long. J was trimmed by 14 bases and V by 2 bases; bases with no gene match: 11. CDR1 and CDR2 from the germline V gene are GTSNPN and SVGIG (reference sequence). The CDR3 region is CAWSSLAGGSLEFF. CDR3 coding DNA: TGTGCCTGGAGTTCCCTAGCGGGAGGTTCGTTGGAGTTCTTC. Together with reference TRBV30 and TRBJ2-1, the CDR3 gives the full variable domain: SQTIHQWPATLVQPVGSPLSLECTVEGTSNPNLYWYRQAAGRGLQLLFYSVGIGQISSEVPQNLSASRPQDRQFILSSKKLLLSDSGFYLCAWSSLAGGSLEFFGPGTRLTVL.

This chain connects TRBV7-2 to TRBJ1-5, with D unresolved. Trimming cost V 5 bases and J 2 bases, with 4 bases left between them. Germline CDR1 and CDR2: SGHTA and FQGNSA. The CDR3 is made up of 12 amino acids. This chain's CDR3 is CASSDRNQPQHF. The CDR3 DNA reads TGTGCCAGCAGCGACCGCAATCAGCCCCAGCATTTT.

The chain combines TRBV2 with TRBJ1-1; D is perhaps TRBD1 (6 bases). Germline V gene lookup returns CDR1 SNHLY and CDR2 FYNNEI. This CDR3 comprises 18 residues. V was shortened by 0 bases and J by 4 bases, with 21 bases between the two germline ends. CDR3 in DNA: TGTGCCAGCAGTGAAGCGCTTCGGGCAGGGCAGGGGAGCACTGAAGCTTTCTTT. It yields the protein CASSEALRAGQGSTEAFF.

The chain recombines TRBV19 with TRBJ2-7; D remains ambiguous. The germline gives CDR1 LNHDA, CDR2 SQIVND (reference sequence). The CDR3 is 13 residues long. V shed 5 bases and J shed 9 bases, with 17 bases lying between them. CDR3 residues: CASSPGQSPPQYF. In DNA form, the CDR3 reads TGTGCCAGTAGTCCCGGTCAAAGTCCACCGCAGTACTTC. Supplemented by reference TRBV19 and TRBJ2-7, the full variable domain reads DGGITQSPKYLFRKEGQNVTLSCEQNLNHDAMYWYRQDPGQGLRLIYYSQIVNDFQKGDIAEGYSVSREKKESFPLTVTSAQKNPTAFYLCASSPGQSPPQYFGPGTRLTVT.

Only a few counts were recorded for this clonotype. The CDR3 loop reads CASSPGSRVDEQFF. CDR3 DNA: TGCGCCAGCAGTCCGGGCTCCCGGGTGGATGAGCAGTTCTTC. The chain links TRBV23-1 to TRBJ2-1; no clear D gene. TRBV23-1 is reported as an ORF; its role is uncertain. The ends were cut back, 4 bases at V and 8 bases at J, with 15 bases in the middle. The CDR3 spans 14 residues.

The V call is TRBV11-2, the J call TRBJ2-3; TRBD2 matches 11 bases. The CDR3 covers 19 residues. Germline lookup yields CDR1 SGHAT and CDR2 FQNNGV. With 5 bases clipped from V and 0 bases from J, the junction kept 13 bases outside the gene matches. The CDR3 DNA reads as TGTGCCAGCAGCCCCGGAAAGGGACTAGCGGTTGCTAGCACAGATACGCAGTATTTT. It codes for CASSPGKGLAVASTDTQYF.

The chain combines TRBV18 with TRBJ2-7; TRBD1 matches 8 bases. The germline V gene encodes CDR1 KGHSH and CDR2 LQKENI. This CDR3 has 14 residues. Unmatched junction bases numbered 6, after V lost 2 bases and J lost 6 bases. The CDR3 loop reads CASSPATGDSEQYF. CDR3 DNA sequence: TGTGCCAGCTCACCAGCGACAGGGGATAGCGAGCAGTACTTC.

This clonotype was counted between two and nine times. V and J are TRBV11-1 and TRBJ2-5; 9 bases agree with TRBD2. The CDR3 sequence is 22 residues long. Trimming took 0 bases from V and 7 from J; bases not matched to a gene: 27. Per the germline V gene, CDR1 is SGHAT and CDR2 is FQDESV (reference sequence). The CDR3 loop is CASSLAYLGGLAGPSRAATQYF. The CDR3, as DNA: TGTGCCAGCAGCTTAGCGTACCTCGGGGGGCTAGCGGGACCCTCGAGGGCAGCGACCCAGTACTTC.

This clonotype was counted only a few times. The J gene is TRBJ2-2, the V gene TRBV9, with a possible D match to TRBD2 (5 bases). In germline, CDR1 is SGDLS, CDR2 YYNGEE. The CDR3 length is 16 residues. Trimming stripped 0 bases from V and 4 bases from J, with 13 bases between. As DNA, the CDR3 is TGTGCCAGCAGCGTAGGAGGTAGCGCGAGCACCGGGGAGCTGTTTTTT. Its protein is CASSVGGSASTGELFF.

The chain carries TRBV7-2 and TRBJ2-7, with D unresolved. Looked up from germline, CDR1 is SGHTA and CDR2 is FQGNSA. This CDR3 is built from 14 residues. Between the trimmed V and J ends, which lost 5 bases and 2 bases, there was a span of 13 bases. CDR3 residues: CASSMKSGAYEQYF. CDR3 in DNA: TGTGCCAGCAGCATGAAGTCAGGCGCCTACGAGCAGTACTTC.

The table lists this clonotype with a few counts. The gene calls are TRBV20-1 and TRBJ2-7; a weak D match, TRBD2 (5 bases). The V gene lost 4 bases and the J gene lost 4 bases, with 17 bases spanning the gap. CDR1 is DFQATT and CDR2 is SNEGSKA in the germline V gene (reference sequence). The CDR3 is 14 amino acids. The DNA for the CDR3 is TGCAGTGCTACCGGCGGCGGGTGGATTTACGAGCAGTACTTC. Translation gives CSATGGGWIYEQYF.

The V gene is TRBV5-4, the J gene TRBJ2-6; 8 nucleotides align to TRBD2. The germline V gene has CDR1 SGHNT and CDR2 YYREEE (reference sequence). The CDR3 has 13 amino acids. CDR3 nucleotide sequence: TGTGCAGCGGGGGACTCTGGGGCCAACGTCCTGACTTTC. It is translated as CAAGDSGANVLTF.

There are a few counts of this clonotype. V usage is TRBV20-1 and J usage is TRBJ1-1; TRBD1 matches 7 bases. The CDR3 totals 14 residues. The V gene end was trimmed by 6 bases and the J gene end by 7 bases; junction bases not matched to a gene: 14. CDR1 and CDR2 from the germline V gene are DFQATT and SNEGSKA (reference sequence). CDR3 in amino acids: CSADYKAGGFEAFF. CDR3 coding DNA: TGCAGTGCCGACTACAAGGCAGGGGGATTTGAAGCTTTCTTT.

The rearrangement joins TRBV10-3 to TRBJ1-4, with a weak D call TRBD1 (6 bases). This CDR3 has 16 amino acids. The germline V and J ends were trimmed by 0 bases and 8 bases, with 16 bases remaining between them. Germline assignment: CDR1 ENHRY and CDR2 SYGVKD. The CDR3: CAISESIGGGGEKLFF. In DNA, the CDR3 is TGTGCCATCAGTGAGTCGATTGGAGGGGGAGGCGAAAAACTGTTTTTT.

The chain combines TRBV5-1 with TRBJ2-5; 9 bases are shared with TRBD2. The germline CDR1 and CDR2 sequences are SGHRS and YFSETQ. The V segment lost 4 bases and the J segment 5 bases; nucleotides outside the gene matches: 9. The length of the CDR3 is 15 residues. CDR3 sequence reads: CASSHGVSGSETQYF. CDR3 coding DNA: TGCGCCAGCAGCCATGGGGTTAGCGGGAGTGAGACCCAGTACTTC.

This clonotype was found a few times. One end of the junction is discordant with germline, which a read error may explain. V gene TRBV5-1 combines with J gene TRBJ2-7; D not certain. CDR1 and CDR2 from the germline V gene are SGHRS and YFSETQ. The CDR3 has 17 residues. This chain's CDR3 is CDSSFGSGSQYSYEQYF. In nucleotides, the CDR3 is TGCGACAGCAGCTTCGGATCAGGAAGTCAGTACTCCTACGAGCAGTACTTC.

The J gene is TRBJ2-7, the V gene TRBV29-1, with D possibly TRBD1 on 6 matching bases. CDR3 length: 11 residues. Germline V gene sequence: CDR1 SQVTM, CDR2 ANQGSEA. V was trimmed by 6 bases and J by 2 bases, leaving 8 bases between them. CDR3 coding DNA: TGCAGCGTGGGACAAGCCTACGAGCAGTACTTC. Encoded protein: CSVGQAYEQYF.

This clonotype was seen a few times. This rearrangement joins TRBV27 to TRBJ1-5; 9 positions agree with TRBD1. Germline V lookup: CDR1 MNHEY, CDR2 SMNVEV (reference sequence). CDR3 length: 15 amino acids. Trimming cost V 5 bases and J 6 bases; bases outside gene matches: 8. Here the CDR3 DNA reads TGTGCCAGCAGTGGGATCGGGACAGGGACTCAGCCCCAGCATTTT. Translation gives CASSGIGTGTQPQHF.

V and J are TRBV6-2 or TRBV6-3 and TRBJ1-2, with a tentative D call TRBD1 (5 bases). V lost 5 bases to trimming and J lost 8 bases, with 21 bases between them. CDR1 is MNHEY, CDR2 SVGEGT, per germline. The length of the CDR3 is 15 residues. DNA for the CDR3: TGTGCCAGCAGTGTGACCCCCTTGGGGGGATTGGGCTACACCTTC. Translated, it gives CASSVTPLGGLGYTF.

V and J are TRBV7-9 and TRBJ2-1, with D possibly TRBD2 on 6 matching bases. Trimming pared 5 bases from V and 6 bases from J, leaving 17 bases between. CDR1 is SEHNR and CDR2 is FQNEAQ in the germline V gene (reference sequence). The CDR3 has 15 amino acids. CDR3 region: CASSPKRVGVNEQFF. DNA of the CDR3: TGTGCCAGCAGCCCCAAGCGGGTCGGAGTCAATGAGCAGTTCTTC.

The chain links TRBV18 to TRBJ2-7; a weak D match, TRBD2 (5 bases). Germline CDR1 KGHSH, CDR2 LQKENI. The ends were cut back, 6 bases at V and 1 base at J, with 16 bases in the middle. The CDR3 is 15 residues long. The CDR3 protein is CASSPQDFPSYEQYF. CDR3 in DNA: TGTGCCAGCTCCCCCCAGGACTTTCCATCCTACGAGCAGTACTTC.

The V call is TRBV10-3, the J call TRBJ2-3; 11 bases fit TRBD2. The V and J ends lost 8 bases and 0 bases, in that order; junction bases with no gene match: 4. The CDR3 is 15 amino acids. Germline CDR1 reads ENHRY; CDR2 reads SYGVKD. CDR3 loop: CAISTSGASTDTQYF. CDR3 bases: TGTGCCATCTCGACTAGCGGGGCTAGCACAGATACGCAGTATTTT.